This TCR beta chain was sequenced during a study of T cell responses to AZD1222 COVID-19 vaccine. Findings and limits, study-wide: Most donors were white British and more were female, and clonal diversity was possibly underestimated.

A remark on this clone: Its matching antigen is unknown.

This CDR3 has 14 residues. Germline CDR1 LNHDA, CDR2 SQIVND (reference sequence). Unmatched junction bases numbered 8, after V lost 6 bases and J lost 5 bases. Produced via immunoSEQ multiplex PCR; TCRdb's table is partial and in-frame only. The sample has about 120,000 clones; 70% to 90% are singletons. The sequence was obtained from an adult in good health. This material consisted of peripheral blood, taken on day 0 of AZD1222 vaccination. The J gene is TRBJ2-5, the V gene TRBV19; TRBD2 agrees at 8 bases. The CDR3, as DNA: TGTGCCAGTAGATCACGGGAGGGAGGGGAGACCCAGTACTTC. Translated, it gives CASRSREGGETQYF.